These T cell receptor beta chains were read from a single sample in a study of cytomegalovirus exposure and HLA in healthy donors. Sequenced by immunoSEQ multiplex PCR; TCRdb stores in-frame clones only, minus some. Of about 97,000 clones listed, around 10% are singletons. The source material was PBMCs. The receptor set was obtained from a man over 45 in good health and CMV-seropositive. CDR3s include the opening cysteine and the closing phenylalanine or tryptophan. A D gene is named only where the DNA matches it firmly. Size is stated for part of the rows, as once, few or many counts, or as a class when the clone is expanded.

V gene	clone size	D gene	J gene	CDR3 DNA	CDR3 protein
TRBV7-9	.	TRBD2	TRBJ2-5	TGTGCCAGCAGCCGGGGACTAGCGGAAGAGACCCAGTACTTC	CASSRGLAEETQYF
TRBV7-8	.	.	TRBJ2-5	TGTGCCAGCAGCTTAGCGGGAGGAGGGGAGACCCAGTACTTC	CASSLAGGGETQYF
TRBV14	few	.	TRBJ2-7	TGTGCCAGCAGCCAACCTGGACTGATTTCCTACGAGCAGTACTTC	CASSQPGLISYEQYF
TRBV4-1	.	.	TRBJ2-3	TGCGCCAGCAGCTACGGTCCGGGGAGGCGTCGCCCAGATACGCAGTATTTT	CASSYGPGRRRPDTQYF
TRBV6-6	.	.	TRBJ2-3	TGTGCCAGCAGTTACTCTGGCACAGGGAGAGAATTT	CASSYSGTGREF
TRBV7-2	.	TRBD2	TRBJ2-7	TGTGCCAGCAGCCCGCGGACTAGCGGGAGCCACGAGCAGTACTTC	CASSPRTSGSHEQYF
TRBV27	.	.	TRBJ2-1	TGTGCCAGCACCTTAGGGGGGGACAATGAGCAGTTCTTC	CASTLGGDNEQFF
TRBV10-3	few	TRBD2	TRBJ2-1	TGTGCCATCGGGCGGGAGGTCTCATACAATGAGCAGTTCTTC	CAIGREVSYNEQFF
TRBV7-3	.	.	TRBJ1-1	TGTGCCAGCAGCTTAGGCCTTGGCAACACTGAAGCTTTCTTT	CASSLGLGNTEAFF
TRBV7-9	few	TRBD2	TRBJ2-1	TGTGCCAGCGGGCGGACTAGCGGGAGTCTCTTC	CASGRTSGSLF
TRBV23-1	.	.	TRBJ2-7	TGCGCCAGCGGCCGTATGCGGCTTTCCTACGAGCAGTACTTC	CASGRMRLSYEQYF
TRBV10-3	few	TRBD1	TRBJ1-2	TGTGCCATCAGTGCCGGACAGGGCGTTTATGGCTACACCTTC	CAISAGQGVYGYTF
TRBV28	.	.	TRBJ1-5	TGTGCCAGTATCCCGGCCGCTGGAGCCCAGCATTTT	CASIPAAGAQHF
TRBV13	few	TRBD2	TRBJ2-6	TGTGCCAGCAGCTTAGGGGGACTAGTGGGGAACTCTGGGGCCAACGTCCTGACTTTC	CASSLGGLVGNSGANVLTF
TRBV5-4	few	TRBD1	TRBJ2-1	TGTGCCAGCAGCTATCAGGGGGCTGATGAGCAGTTCTTC	CASSYQGADEQFF
TRBV6-6	few	TRBD1	TRBJ2-3	TGTGCCAGCATTCACAGGGGCAGGAACACAGATACGCAGTATTTT	CASIHRGRNTDTQYF
TRBV28	few	TRBD2	TRBJ2-5	TGTGCCAGCAGTTTAGAGCGGGAGATAGTGACCCAGTACTTC	CASSLEREIVTQYF
TRBV5-4	few	.	TRBJ1-3	TGTGCCAGCAGATTTACAGGGACTGGAAACACCATATATTTT	CASRFTGTGNTIYF